This T cell receptor (beta chain) was identified in a study of T-cell memory formation after mild COVID-19. Study overall: Across donors, TCR clusters were largely donor specific.

One entry per CDR3 protein results from TCRdb running MiXCR on the 5' RACE reads. This table holds 350,000 to 550,000 distinct CDR3 sequences, 15% to 20% found once. Notes on this clonotype: What it binds is not known.

V was clipped by 7 bases and J by 0 bases, with 12 bases between them. The CDR3 loop spans 14 amino acids. The germline CDR1 and CDR2 sequences are MNHNS and SASEGT. Findings and limits, study-wide: Cross-reactive memory apparently joined, as some responding clones appeared in pre-infection memory. CD4+ contracting clones were mainly CM and EM; CD8+ ones, EMRA.

This rearrangement joins TRBV6-1 to TRBJ1-1; TRBD1 is a possible D gene (5 bases). This receptor was taken from a man aged 18 to 30 who had mild COVID-19 (a few samples of this study predate the infection). Cell type and time point are not known. The sequenced sample was PBMCs or a T cell subset sorted from them (not recorded which). The CDR3 reads CASNPRGLNTEAFF. The CDR3 DNA sequence: TGTGCCAGCAATCCGAGGGGCCTGAACACTGAAGCTTTCTTT.